This TCR beta chain was observed in a study of blood T cell repertoires in COVID-19. About the research overall: The study drew acute and convalescent COVID-19 samples from the United States, Italy and Spain. The analysed material was cDNA or gDNA that came from T cells, B-cell-depleted T cells, or PBMCs.

The V end was cut by 7 bases, the J end by 5 bases, with 14 bases between. The CDR3 spans 13 residues. Germline values: CDR1 SGHVS, CDR2 FQNEAQ. Methods used by the authors: Quantification of nucleated cells was approximated via reference gene primer amplification. Clones were read by immunoSEQ multiplex PCR, and TCRdb kept only the in-frame ones, dropping some. V and J calls and clone size are those listed in that table; D and trimming were worked out from the DNA. In the table there are some 99,000 clones, roughly 80% of which are singletons. Sequenced input: peripheral blood. The V gene is TRBV7-8, the J gene TRBJ2-5; D is perhaps TRBD2 (6 bases). This TCR derives from a woman older than 75 with acute or convalescent COVID-19. The CDR3 loop reads CASIGLALETQYF. CDR3 in DNA: TGTGCCAGCATAGGCCTAGCGTTGGAGACCCAGTACTTC.